This T cell receptor beta chain was observed in a study of T cell responses to AZD1222 COVID-19 vaccine. This CDR3 comprises 17 residues. Study-wide results and caveats: The donor cohort was predominantly white British with a female majority, and clonal diversity may have been underestimated. Close to half of all spike-specific TCRs reportedly target regions of the variants that are unmutated.

Note on this clone: Its specificity is unknown.

Sequenced by immunoSEQ multiplex PCR; TCRdb stores in-frame clones only, minus some. The sample carries 120,000 or so clones, roughly 91% recorded once. The chain employs TRBV12-1 and TRBJ2-3; TRBD2 reflects the table's D call only, with no check against the DNA. TRBV12-1 represents a pseudogene. This TCR came from an adult who received the AZD1222 COVID-19 vaccine. The specimen comprised peripheral blood, sampled 28 days after the second AZD1222 dose. The chain's CDR3 is CASSPRRRPREGDTQYF. The DNA for the CDR3 is TGTGCCAGCAGCCCCCGCCGGAGACCCCGGGAGGGAGATACGCAGTATTTT.